This T cell receptor beta chain was retrieved from a study of blood T cell repertoires in COVID-19. CDR1 MDHEN and CDR2 SYDVKM come from the germline V gene. V was clipped by 4 bases and J by 6 bases, with 12 bases between them. The length of the CDR3 is 13 residues. Libraries were prepared by immunoSEQ multiplex PCR; TCRdb keeps only in-frame clonotypes and omits some of them. There are 190,000 or so clones in the sample; 86% occur only once, and over 7.5% lies in the top ten. Only a few counts were recorded for this clone. Sequenced: PBMCs or T cells enriched from blood (not recorded which). The chain links TRBV28 to TRBJ1-2, with D maybe TRBD1 (6 bases). The sequence was collected from a woman aged 25 to 39 who had recovered from COVID-19. CDR3 protein: CASSYEDRNGYTF. CDR3 nucleotide sequence: TGTGCCAGCAGTTATGAGGACAGAAATGGCTACACCTTC.